This is a list of T cell receptor beta chains from one sample in a study of identical twins. TCRdb re-derived calls from the 5' RACE reads in MiXCR, one entry per CDR3 protein. The sample lists 1.5 million to 2 million distinct CDR3 sequences; about 32% were seen once. The source material was cord blood. Source of these receptors: a newborn girl in good health. CDR3s include the opening cysteine and the closing phenylalanine or tryptophan. A D gene is named only where the DNA matches it firmly. The listing skips clone size in some rows; elsewhere it reads once, few, many or a size class.

size	V	J	D	CDR3	DNA
-	TRBV29-1	TRBJ2-1	TRBD2	CSVEDPGTSGQLSSHSEQFF	TGCAGCGTTGAAGACCCAGGGACTAGCGGTCAACTGAGCTCCCACAGTGAGCAGTTCTTC
-	TRBV5-5	TRBJ1-1	-	CASSLSASEAFF	TGTGCCAGCAGCTTGAGCGCGTCTGAAGCTTTCTTT
-	TRBV29-1	TRBJ2-7	-	CSVEIDRPYEQYF	TGCAGCGTTGAAATCGACAGACCATACGAGCAGTACTTC
-	TRBV7-2	TRBJ1-3	-	CASSLRPGISGNTIYF	TGTGCCAGCAGCTTAAGGCCAGGGATCTCTGGAAACACCATATATTTT
-	TRBV7-2	TRBJ2-3	TRBD2	CASSFAGGHGDTQYF	TGTGCCAGCAGCTTTGCGGGAGGCCACGGAGATACGCAGTATTTT
-	TRBV6-2/TRBV6-3	TRBJ2-5	-	CASSYSTGHEYF	TGTGCCAGCAGTTACTCTACGGGACATGAGTACTTC
-	TRBV2	TRBJ2-5	-	CASNTGYQETQYF	TGTGCCAGCAATACAGGGTACCAAGAGACCCAGTACTTC
-	TRBV5-1	TRBJ1-1	-	CASSLVGSRTTEAFF	TGCGCCAGCAGCTTGGTTGGGTCCAGAACCACTGAAGCTTTCTTT
many	TRBV29-1	TRBJ2-1	-	CSVERGRTYNEQFF	TGCAGCGTTGAGCGGGGCCGTACCTACAATGAGCAGTTCTTC
-	TRBV6-6	TRBJ1-2	-	CASSQWTNYGYTF	TGTGCCAGCAGTCAATGGACAAACTATGGCTACACCTTC
-	TRBV29-1	TRBJ2-3	-	CSVEPVRGSTDTQYF	TGCAGCGTTGAGCCAGTCAGGGGTAGCACAGATACGCAGTATTTT
-	TRBV12-3/TRBV12-4	TRBJ2-3	-	CASSFQGSTDTEYF	TGTGCCAGCAGTTTTCAGGGGAGCACAGATACGGAATATTTT
few	TRBV27	TRBJ2-1	TRBD1	CASSLWSYRGLYNEQFF	TGTGCCAGCAGTTTATGGTCTTACAGGGGGCTTTACAATGAGCAGTTCTTC
-	TRBV12-3/TRBV12-4	TRBJ1-2	TRBD1	CASRPGQGASGYTF	TGTGCCAGCAGACCGGGACAGGGGGCGTCGGGCTACACCTTC
-	TRBV6-5	TRBJ1-2	-	CASSYSIQGWNGYTF	TGTGCCAGCAGTTACTCTATTCAGGGGTGGAATGGCTACACCTTC
-	TRBV29-1	TRBJ1-4	-	CSVGGPGWKLFF	TGCAGCGTTGGGGGTCCAGGGTGGAAACTGTTTTTT
many	TRBV6-5	TRBJ2-1	TRBD2	CASSYSVLAGRYNEQFF	TGTGCCAGCAGTTACTCGGTCCTAGCGGGACGGTACAATGAGCAGTTCTTC
-	TRBV29-1	TRBJ1-2	-	CSVESLPGGGGYTF	TGCAGCGTTGAAAGCCTGCCCGGGGGGGGAGGCTACACCTTC
-	TRBV20-1	TRBJ2-3	TRBD2	CSANPGGDTDTQYF	TGTAGTGCTAACCCGGGGGGGGACACAGATACGCAGTATTTT
-	TRBV20-1	TRBJ2-1	-	CSARAGTPTNEQFF	TGCAGTGCTAGAGCAGGGACCCCTACCAATGAGCAGTTCTTC
-	TRBV5-1	TRBJ2-1	TRBD2	CASSPRTSGSDYNEQFF	TGCGCCAGCAGCCCTCGGACTAGCGGGAGCGATTACAATGAGCAGTTCTTC
few	TRBV4-1	TRBJ2-7	TRBD2	CASSQVLGGRKNEQYF	TGCGCCAGCAGCCAAGTACTAGGCGGGAGGAAAAACGAGCAGTACTTC
few	TRBV6-1	TRBJ1-2	-	CASSESHPRDGYTF	TGTGCCAGCAGTGAAAGCCATCCTAGGGATGGCTACACCTTC
many	TRBV27	TRBJ2-3	TRBD2	CASSPRTSGLLDTQYF	TGTGCCAGCAGTCCGAGGACTAGCGGACTCTTGGATACGCAGTATTTT
-	TRBV6-2/TRBV6-3	TRBJ2-5	-	CASSYPARETQYF	TGTGCCAGCAGTTACCCCGCCCGGGAGACCCAGTACTTC
many	TRBV5-1	TRBJ2-5	-	CASRGETQYF	TGTGCCAGCAGGGGAGAGACCCAGTACTTC
few	TRBV2	TRBJ2-5	-	CASSEFEETQYF	TGTGCCAGCAGTGAATTTGAAGAGACCCAGTACTTC
-	TRBV29-1	TRBJ1-2	TRBD1	CSVAETGGNYGYTF	TGCAGCGTTGCCGAGACAGGGGGAAACTATGGCTACACCTTC
-	TRBV7-2	TRBJ2-1	-	CASSLIWGELNEQFF	TGTGCCAGCAGCTTAATATGGGGGGAGTTGAATGAGCAGTTCTTC
few	TRBV12-3/TRBV12-4	TRBJ2-3	-	CASSFLEPPDTQYF	TGTGCCAGCAGTTTTCTAGAGCCCCCAGATACGCAGTATTTT
few	TRBV20-1	TRBJ2-7	TRBD1	CSARAGQGRYEQYF	TGCAGTGCTAGAGCGGGACAGGGGCGCTACGAGCAGTACTTC
few	TRBV10-2	TRBJ2-3	TRBD1	CASSEQGAADTQYF	TGCGCCAGCAGTGAACAGGGGGCGGCAGATACGCAGTATTTT
-	TRBV7-9	TRBJ1-1	-	CASSLGGDWTEAFF	TGTGCCAGCAGCTTAGGCGGGGATTGGACTGAAGCTTTCTTT